This T cell receptor beta chain emerged from a study of T cells in Graves' hyperthyroidism and ophthalmopathy. General study points: Most thyroid-expanded clonotypes above 0.001 were also found in blood. Ophthalmopathy was separated from stable hyperthyroidism by a 13 V-J model.

Every diagnosis used clinical symptoms, serum thyroxine and TRAb, thyroid ultrasound and orbital computed tomography. Trimming took 4 bases from V and 4 from J; bases not matched to a gene: 4. Germline CDR1 is SGDLS and CDR2 is YYNGEE. The CDR3 runs to 14 residues. RNA transcripts gave rise to amplified TCR beta CDR3 regions. With the HTBI primer set, the TCR CDR3 went through a first round of RT-PCR. Each CDR3 protein gets one entry after TCRdb re-called the multiplex PCR reads with MiXCR. Of hundreds of thousands of distinct CDR3 sequences listed, less than 25% are singletons. This clonotype was picked up many times. Its antigen is not identified.

The sequenced sample consisted of blood. The sequence was obtained from a woman in her thirties with Graves' ophthalmopathy. The rearrangement uses TRBV9 and TRBJ1-3; the match to TRBD1 covers 8 bases. CDR3 protein: CASSLTGGGNTIYF. The CDR3, as DNA: TGTGCCAGCAGCCTTACAGGGGGAGGAAACACCATATATTTT.